Here is one T cell receptor beta chain with its context. The antigen remains unidentified. The trim removed 4 bases at V and 4 bases at J, leaving 2 bases unmatched. This CDR3 has 13 residues. Germline-derived CDR1 and CDR2 are MNHEY and SVGAGI. These data are taken from a study of chemoradiotherapy in HPV16-positive cancers. Study-level findings and limits: Non-HPV-specific T cells did not expand in tumors during treatment, whereas candidate HPV-specific clones and E7-related motifs did. Functional assays defining HPV-specific T cells used only a couple of HPV16-positive patients.

Assay used: immunoSEQ multiplex PCR; TCRdb lists only in-frame clones, some missing. The sample holds tens of thousands of clones, approximately 88% seen once. The V and J genes are TRBV6-5 and TRBJ1-1; 8 positions match TRBD1. This receptor was taken from a human donor with HPV-associated anogenital cancer. Source: blood, taken from a patient who underwent chemoradiotherapy. CDR3 residues: CASSLDRATEAFF. As DNA, the CDR3 is TGTGCCAGCAGTTTGGACAGGGCCACTGAAGCTTTCTTT.